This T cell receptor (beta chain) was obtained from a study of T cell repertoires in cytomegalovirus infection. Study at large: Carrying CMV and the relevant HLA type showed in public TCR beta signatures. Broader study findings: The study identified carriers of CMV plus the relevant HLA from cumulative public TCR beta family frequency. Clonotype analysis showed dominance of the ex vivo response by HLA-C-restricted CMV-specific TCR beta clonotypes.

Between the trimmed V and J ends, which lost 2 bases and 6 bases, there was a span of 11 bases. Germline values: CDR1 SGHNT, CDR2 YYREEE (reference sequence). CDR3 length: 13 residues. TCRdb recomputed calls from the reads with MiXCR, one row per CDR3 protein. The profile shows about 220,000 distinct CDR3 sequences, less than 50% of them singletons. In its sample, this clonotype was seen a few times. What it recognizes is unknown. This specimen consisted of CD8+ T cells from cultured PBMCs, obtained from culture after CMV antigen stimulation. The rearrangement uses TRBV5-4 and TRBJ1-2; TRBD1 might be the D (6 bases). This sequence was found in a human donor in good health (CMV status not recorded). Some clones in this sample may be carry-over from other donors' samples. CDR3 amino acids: CASSFRGGDGYTF. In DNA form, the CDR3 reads TGTGCCAGCAGCTTCAGGGGAGGGGATGGCTACACCTTC.